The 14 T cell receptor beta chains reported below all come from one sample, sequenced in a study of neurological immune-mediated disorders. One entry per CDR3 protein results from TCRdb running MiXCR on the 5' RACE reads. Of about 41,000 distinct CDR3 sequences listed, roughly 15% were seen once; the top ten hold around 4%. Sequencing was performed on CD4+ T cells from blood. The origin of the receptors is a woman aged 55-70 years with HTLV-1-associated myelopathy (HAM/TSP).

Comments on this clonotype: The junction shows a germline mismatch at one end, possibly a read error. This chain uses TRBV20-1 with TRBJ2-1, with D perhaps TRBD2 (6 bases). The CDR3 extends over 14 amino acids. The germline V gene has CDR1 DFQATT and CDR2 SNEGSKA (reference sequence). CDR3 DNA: TGCAGTGCTTCCCGACTAGAGGGGTACAATGAGCGGTTCTTC. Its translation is CSASRLEGYNERFF.

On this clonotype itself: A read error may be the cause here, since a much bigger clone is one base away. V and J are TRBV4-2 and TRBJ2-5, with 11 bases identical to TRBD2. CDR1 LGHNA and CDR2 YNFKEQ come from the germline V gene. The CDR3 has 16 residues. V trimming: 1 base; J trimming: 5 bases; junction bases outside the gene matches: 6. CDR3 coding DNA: TGTGCCAGCAGCCAAGGACTAGCGGGGAAGTGGGAGACCCAGTACTTC. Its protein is CASSQGLAGKWETQYF.

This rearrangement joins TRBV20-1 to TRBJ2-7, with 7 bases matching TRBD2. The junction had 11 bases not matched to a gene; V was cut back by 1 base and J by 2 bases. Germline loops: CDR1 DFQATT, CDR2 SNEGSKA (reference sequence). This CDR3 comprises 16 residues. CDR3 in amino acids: CSARAPRAGVPYEQYF. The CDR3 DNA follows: TGCAGTGCTAGAGCTCCTCGGGCGGGGGTACCCTACGAGCAGTACTTC.

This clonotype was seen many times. CDR3 bases: TGTGCCAGCAGCGTAGAGGGTAGCGGGGGGACCACCCAAGAGACCCAGTACTTC. This gives the protein CASSVEGSGGTTQETQYF. The V and J genes are TRBV9 and TRBJ2-5, with 10 nucleotides matching TRBD2. V shed 0 bases, J shed 1 base, and the junction held 9 bases outside the gene matches. Germline CDR1 reads SGDLS; CDR2 reads YYNGEE. The CDR3 spans 18 residues. Drawing the rest from reference TRBV9 and TRBJ2-5, the complete variable domain is DSGVTQTPKHLITATGQRVTLRCSPRSGDLSVYWYQQSLDQGLQFLIQYYNGEERAKGNILERFSAQQFPDLHSELNLSSLELGDSALYFCASSVEGSGGTTQETQYFGPGTRLLVL.

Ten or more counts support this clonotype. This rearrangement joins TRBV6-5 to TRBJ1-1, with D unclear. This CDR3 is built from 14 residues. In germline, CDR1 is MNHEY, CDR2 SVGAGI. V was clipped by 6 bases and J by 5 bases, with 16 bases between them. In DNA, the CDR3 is TGTGCCAGCAGGGCACGACAAATGAGAACTGAAGCTTTCTTT. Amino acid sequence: CASRARQMRTEAFF.

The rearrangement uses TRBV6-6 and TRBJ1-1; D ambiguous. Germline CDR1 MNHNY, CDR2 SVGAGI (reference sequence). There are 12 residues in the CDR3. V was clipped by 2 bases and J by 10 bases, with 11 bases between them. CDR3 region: CASSYVSETAFF. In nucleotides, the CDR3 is TGTGCCAGCAGTTACGTCAGCGAAACAGCTTTCTTT.

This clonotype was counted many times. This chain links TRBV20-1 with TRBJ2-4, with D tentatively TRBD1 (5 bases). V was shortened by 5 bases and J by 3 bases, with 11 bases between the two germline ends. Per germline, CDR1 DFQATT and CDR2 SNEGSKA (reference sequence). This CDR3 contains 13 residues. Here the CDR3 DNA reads TGCAGTGCTTTAGACAGTGGCAAAAACATTCAGTACTTC. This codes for CSALDSGKNIQYF.

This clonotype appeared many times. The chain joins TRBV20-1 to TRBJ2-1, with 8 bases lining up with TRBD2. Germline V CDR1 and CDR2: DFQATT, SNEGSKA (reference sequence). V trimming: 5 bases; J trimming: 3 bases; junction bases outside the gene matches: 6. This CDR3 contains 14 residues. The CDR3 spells CSAFTSGGYNEQFF. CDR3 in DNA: TGCAGTGCTTTCACGAGCGGGGGCTACAATGAGCAGTTCTTC.

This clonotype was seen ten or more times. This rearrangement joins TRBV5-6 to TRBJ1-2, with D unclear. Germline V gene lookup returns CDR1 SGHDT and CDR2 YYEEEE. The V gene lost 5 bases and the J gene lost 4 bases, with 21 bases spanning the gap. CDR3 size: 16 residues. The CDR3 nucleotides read TGTGCCAGCAGACTGTCCCGACAATATCGAAGCTATGGCTACACCTTC. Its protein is CASRLSRQYRSYGYTF.

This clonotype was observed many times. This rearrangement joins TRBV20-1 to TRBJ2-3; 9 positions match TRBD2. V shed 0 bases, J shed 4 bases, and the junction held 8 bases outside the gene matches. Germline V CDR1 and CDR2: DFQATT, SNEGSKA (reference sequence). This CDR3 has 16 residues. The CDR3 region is CSARDTAGGPPDTQYF. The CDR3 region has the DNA TGCAGTGCTAGAGATACGGCGGGGGGGCCACCAGATACGCAGTATTTT.

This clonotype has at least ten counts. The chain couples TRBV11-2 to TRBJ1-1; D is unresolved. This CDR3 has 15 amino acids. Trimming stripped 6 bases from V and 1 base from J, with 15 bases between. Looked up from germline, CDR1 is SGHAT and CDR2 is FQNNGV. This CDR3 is CASRRPFRGNTEAFF. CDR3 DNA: TGTGCCAGCAGACGACCGTTTAGAGGGAACACTGAAGCTTTCTTT.

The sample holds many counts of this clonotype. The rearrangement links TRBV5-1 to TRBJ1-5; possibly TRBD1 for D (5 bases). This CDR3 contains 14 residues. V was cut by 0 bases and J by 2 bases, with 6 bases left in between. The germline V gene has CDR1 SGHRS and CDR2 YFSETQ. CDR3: CASSLVGGNQPQHF. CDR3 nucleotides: TGCGCCAGCAGCTTGGTAGGGGGCAATCAGCCCCAGCATTTT.

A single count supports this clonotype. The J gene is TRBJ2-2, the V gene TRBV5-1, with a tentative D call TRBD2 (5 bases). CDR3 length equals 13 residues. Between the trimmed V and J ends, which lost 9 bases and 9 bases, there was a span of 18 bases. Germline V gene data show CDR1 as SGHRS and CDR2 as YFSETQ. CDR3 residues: CANKLGDTWELFF. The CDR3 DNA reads TGCGCCAACAAACTCGGGGATACCTGGGAGCTGTTTTTT.

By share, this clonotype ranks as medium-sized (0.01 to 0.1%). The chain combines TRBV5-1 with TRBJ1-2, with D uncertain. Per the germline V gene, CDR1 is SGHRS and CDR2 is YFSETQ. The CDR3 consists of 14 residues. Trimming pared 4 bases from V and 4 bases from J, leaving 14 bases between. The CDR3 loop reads CASSPGRDGYGYTF. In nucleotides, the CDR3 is TGCGCCAGCAGCCCAGGACGGGATGGCTATGGCTACACCTTC. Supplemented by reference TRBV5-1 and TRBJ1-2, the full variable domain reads KAGVTQTPRYLIKTRGQQVTLSCSPISGHRSVSWYQQTPGQGLQFLFEYFSETQRNKGNFPGRFSGRQFSNSRSEMNVSTLELGDSALYLCASSPGRDGYGYTFGSGTRLTVV.